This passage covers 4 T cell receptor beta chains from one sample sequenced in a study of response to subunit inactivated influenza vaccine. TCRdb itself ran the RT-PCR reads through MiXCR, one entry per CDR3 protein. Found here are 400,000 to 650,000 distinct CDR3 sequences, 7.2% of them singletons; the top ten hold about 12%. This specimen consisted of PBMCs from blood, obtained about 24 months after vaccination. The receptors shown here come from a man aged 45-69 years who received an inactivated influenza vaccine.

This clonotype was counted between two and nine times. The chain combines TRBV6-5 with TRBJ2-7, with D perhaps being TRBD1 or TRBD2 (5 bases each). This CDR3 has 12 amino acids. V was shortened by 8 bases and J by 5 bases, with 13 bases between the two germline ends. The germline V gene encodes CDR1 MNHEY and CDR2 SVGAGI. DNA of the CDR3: TGTGCCAGCCACGGGGCGAGGGACGAGCAGTACTTC. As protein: CASHGARDEQYF.

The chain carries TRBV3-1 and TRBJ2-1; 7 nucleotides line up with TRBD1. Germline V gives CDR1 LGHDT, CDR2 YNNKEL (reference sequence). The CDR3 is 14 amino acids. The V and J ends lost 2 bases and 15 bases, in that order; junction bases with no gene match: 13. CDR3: CASSQPGLGGSRFF. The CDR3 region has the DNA TGTGCCAGCAGCCAACCGGGCCTAGGGGGCAGTAGGTTCTTC.

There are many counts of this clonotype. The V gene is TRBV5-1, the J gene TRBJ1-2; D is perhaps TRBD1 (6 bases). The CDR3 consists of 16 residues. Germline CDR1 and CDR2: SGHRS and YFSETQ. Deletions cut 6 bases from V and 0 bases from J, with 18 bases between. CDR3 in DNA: TGCGCCAGCACCGTCACCCCGGACAGCGCTAACTATGGCTACACCTTC. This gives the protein CASTVTPDSANYGYTF.

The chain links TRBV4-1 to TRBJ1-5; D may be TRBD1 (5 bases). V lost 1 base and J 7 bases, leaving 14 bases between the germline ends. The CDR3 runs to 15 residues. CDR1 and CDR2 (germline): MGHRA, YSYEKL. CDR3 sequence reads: CASSQVGQGGQPQHF. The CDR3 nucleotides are TGCGCCAGCAGCCAAGTGGGGCAGGGTGGGCAGCCCCAGCATTTT.